This TCR beta chain is from a study of early stage breast cancer tumors. Study outcomes and limitations: Compared with adjacent normal breast tissue, tumors showed around 2.7-fold greater T cell density and higher clonality. Most shared enriched TCRB sequences were commonly generated ones.

Method: immunoSEQ multiplex PCR; TCRdb's copy keeps in-frame clones and lacks some. The sample gives under 45,000 clones, less than 80% of which show up once; roughly 6.1% is in the top ten. On this clone itself: The antigen is unknown.

This CDR3 has 16 amino acids. Germline CDR1 SGHVS, CDR2 FQNEAQ. The V end lost 0 bases, the J end lost 0 bases, and 11 bases lay between the germline ends. The TCR comes from a person in their sixties with breast cancer. The gene calls are TRBV7-8 and TRBJ1-1; D not resolved. The sequencing sample was made of blood. As DNA, the CDR3 is TGTGCCAGCAGCTTAGCGGGTCGGCAGGTGAACACTGAAGCTTTCTTT. Its translation is CASSLAGRQVNTEAFF. Complete variable domain (other parts from reference TRBV7-8 and TRBJ1-1): GAGVSQSPRYKVAKRGQDVALRCDPISGHVSLFWYQQALGQGPEFLTYFQNEAQLDKSGLPSDRFFAERPEGSVSTLKIQRTQQEDSAVYLCASSLAGRQVNTEAFFGQGTRLTVV.